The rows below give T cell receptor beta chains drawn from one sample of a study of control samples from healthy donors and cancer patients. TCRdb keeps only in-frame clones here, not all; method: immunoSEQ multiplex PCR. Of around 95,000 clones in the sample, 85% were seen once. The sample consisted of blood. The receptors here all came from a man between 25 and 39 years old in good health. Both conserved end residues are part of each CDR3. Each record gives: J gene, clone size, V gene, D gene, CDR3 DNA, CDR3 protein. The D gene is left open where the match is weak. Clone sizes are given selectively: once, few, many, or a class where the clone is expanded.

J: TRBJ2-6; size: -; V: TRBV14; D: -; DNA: TGTGCCAGCAGCCAGCCCCAGGGGTCACTAGGTGGGGCCAACGTCCTGACTTTC; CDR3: CASSQPQGSLGGANVLTF
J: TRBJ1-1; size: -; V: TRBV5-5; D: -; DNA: TGTGCCAGCAGCCGGGGAGTCCAGGGAGCTTTCTTT; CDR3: CASSRGVQGAFF
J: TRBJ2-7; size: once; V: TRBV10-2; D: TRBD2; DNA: TGCGCCAGCGGGAGGACTAGCGGGGGGACGAGCTCCTACGAGCAGTACTTC; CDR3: CASGRTSGGTSSYEQYF
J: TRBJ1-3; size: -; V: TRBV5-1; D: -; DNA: TGCGCCAGCAGCTTGTTGGCCGGCAGCTCTGGAAACACCATATATTTT; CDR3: CASSLLAGSSGNTIYF
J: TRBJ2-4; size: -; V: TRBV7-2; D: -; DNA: TGTGCCAGCAGCTTAGATATAATTCAGTACTTC; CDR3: CASSLDIIQYF
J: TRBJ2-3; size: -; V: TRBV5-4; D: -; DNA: TGTGCCAGCAGCTCACCCTTAGATACGCAGTATTTT; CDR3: CASSSPLDTQYF
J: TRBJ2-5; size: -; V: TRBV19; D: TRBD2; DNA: TGTGCCAGTAGTATCCGGCGGGGGCAAGAGACCCAGTACTTC; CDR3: CASSIRRGQETQYF
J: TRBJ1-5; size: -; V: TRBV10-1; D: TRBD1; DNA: TGCGCCAGCAGTGGGACAGGGGAACAGCCCCAGCATTTT; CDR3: CASSGTGEQPQHF
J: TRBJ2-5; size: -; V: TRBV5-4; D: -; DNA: TGTGCCAGCAGCACTGACCTTCTAGCTAGGTCCCCAGAGACCCAGTACTTC; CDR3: CASSTDLLARSPETQYF
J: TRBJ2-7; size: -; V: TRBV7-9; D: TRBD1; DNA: TGTGCCAGCACCGAGTGGACAGGCCCCGGCGAGCAGTACTTC; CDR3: CASTEWTGPGEQYF
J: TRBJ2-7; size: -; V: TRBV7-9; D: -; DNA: TGTGCCAGCAGCCCAGGGCCCTACGAGCAGTACTTC; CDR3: CASSPGPYEQYF
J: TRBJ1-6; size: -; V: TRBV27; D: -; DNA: TGTGCCAGCAGTCTTTTTCAGGTTCAAGGGGTTAATTCACCCCTCCACTTT; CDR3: CASSLFQVQGVNSPLHF
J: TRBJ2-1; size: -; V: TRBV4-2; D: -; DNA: TGTGCCAGCAGCCAAGAACAAAGAGTTGAGCAGTTCTTC; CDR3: CASSQEQRVEQFF
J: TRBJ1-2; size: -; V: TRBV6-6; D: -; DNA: TGTGCCAGCAGTTTGAACAGGGAGCATGGCTACACCTTC; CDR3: CASSLNREHGYTF
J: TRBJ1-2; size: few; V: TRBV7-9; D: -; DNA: TGTGCCAGCAGCTTAACCCAGCTTGGCTACACCTTC; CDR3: CASSLTQLGYTF
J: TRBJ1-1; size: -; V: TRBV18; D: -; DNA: TGTGCCAGCTCACCACCAAGGGCTACGGGCACTGAAGCTTTCTTT; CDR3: CASSPPRATGTEAFF
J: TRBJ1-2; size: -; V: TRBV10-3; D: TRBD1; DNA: TGTGCCATCAGCTTGGACAGGGAGGTCTCCGGTTACACCTTC; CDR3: CAISLDREVSGYTF
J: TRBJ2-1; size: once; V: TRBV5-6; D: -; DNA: TGTGCCAGCATCCGCCAGGGGGCGGGAGGTGAGCAGTTCTTC; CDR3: CASIRQGAGGEQFF
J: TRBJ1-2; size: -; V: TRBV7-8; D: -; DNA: TGTGCCAGCAGCTTAGCGGGGTACTATGGCTACACCTTC; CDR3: CASSLAGYYGYTF
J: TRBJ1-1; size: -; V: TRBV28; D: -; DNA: TGTGCCAGCAACTTAAGGGGCACTGAAGCTTTCTTT; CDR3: CASNLRGTEAFF
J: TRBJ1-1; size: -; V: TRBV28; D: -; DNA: TGTGCCAGCGTCGGAAGGTACACTGAAGCTTTCTTT; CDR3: CASVGRYTEAFF
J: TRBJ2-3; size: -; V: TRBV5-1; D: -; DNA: TGCGCCAGCAGCTTGGAAGCGACTATGTTAAATACGCAGTATTTT; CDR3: CASSLEATMLNTQYF
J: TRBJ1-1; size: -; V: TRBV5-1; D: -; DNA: TGCGCCAGCAGCTCGGACATTAACACTGAAGCTTTCTTT; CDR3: CASSSDINTEAFF
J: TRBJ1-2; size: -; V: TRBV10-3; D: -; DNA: TGTGCCATCAGTTTCAACTATGGCTACACCTTC; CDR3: CAISFNYGYTF
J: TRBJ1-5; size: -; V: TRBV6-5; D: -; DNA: TGTGCCAGCAGTAGATACTTAGGGTCCGGTCAGCCCCAGCATTTT; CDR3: CASSRYLGSGQPQHF
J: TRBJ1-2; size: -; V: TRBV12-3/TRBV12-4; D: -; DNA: TGTGCCAGCAGTTACCCCTATGGCTACACCTTC; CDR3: CASSYPYGYTF
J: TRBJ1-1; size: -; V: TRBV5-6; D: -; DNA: TGTGCCAGCAGCTTGGGGACAGCTATGAACACTGAAGCTTTCTTT; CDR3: CASSLGTAMNTEAFF
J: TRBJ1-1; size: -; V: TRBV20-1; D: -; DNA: TGCAGTGCTAGATGGGTAGGTAGGGGTTTCTTT; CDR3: CSARWVGRGFF
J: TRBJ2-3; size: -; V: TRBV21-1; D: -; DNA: TGTGCCAGCAGCAAAGTTGGGGTAATAGCGGGGGGCCTTCCGGAATTTGATACGCAGTATTTT; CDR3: CASSKVGVIAGGLPEFDTQYF
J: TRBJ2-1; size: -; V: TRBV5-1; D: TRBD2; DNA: TGCGCCAGCAGTTTTTCTAGCGGGGGCTCCTACAATGAGCAGTTCTTC; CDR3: CASSFSSGGSYNEQFF
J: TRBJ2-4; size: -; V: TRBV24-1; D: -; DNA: TGTGCCACCAGTTCAGGGTATCACCAAAACATTCAGTACTTC; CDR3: CATSSGYHQNIQYF
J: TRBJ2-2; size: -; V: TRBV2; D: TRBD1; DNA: TGTGCCAGCAGGTGGACAGGCGAAGCCGGGGAGCTGTTTTTT; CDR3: CASRWTGEAGELFF
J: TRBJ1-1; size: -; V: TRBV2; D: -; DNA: TGTGCCAGCACCATTTCCTACAGGGAGAACACTGAAGCTTTCTTT; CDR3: CASTISYRENTEAFF
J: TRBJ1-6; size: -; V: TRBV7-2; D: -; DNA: TGTGCCAGCAGCTTAGGAGGGCTCCCCCTTTCACCCCTCCACTTT; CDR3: CASSLGGLPLSPLHF
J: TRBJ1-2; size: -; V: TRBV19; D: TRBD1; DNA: TGTGCCAGTAGTAAGAAACAGGGGAGCTATGGCTACACCTTC; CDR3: CASSKKQGSYGYTF
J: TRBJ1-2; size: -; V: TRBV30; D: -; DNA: TGTGCCTGGAAAAGGGGGAACTATGGCTACACCTTC; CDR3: CAWKRGNYGYTF
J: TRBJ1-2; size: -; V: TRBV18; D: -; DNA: TGTGCCAGCTCACCGGACAGCAACTATGGCTACACCTTC; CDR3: CASSPDSNYGYTF
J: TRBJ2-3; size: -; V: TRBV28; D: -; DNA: TGTGCCAGCAGTTTACTCGGGACCACATCTACAGATACGCAGTATTTT; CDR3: CASSLLGTTSTDTQYF
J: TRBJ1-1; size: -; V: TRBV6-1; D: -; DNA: TGTGCCAGCAGTGAGGGCTCAGGGAACACTGAAGCTTTCTTT; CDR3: CASSEGSGNTEAFF
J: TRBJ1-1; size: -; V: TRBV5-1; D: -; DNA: TGCGCCAGCAGCGTACCACAGGGGAACACTGAAGCTTTCTTT; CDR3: CASSVPQGNTEAFF
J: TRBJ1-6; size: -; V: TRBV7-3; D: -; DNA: TGTGCCAGCAGCCCAACCCTCTCCTATAATTCACCCCTCCACTTT; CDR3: CASSPTLSYNSPLHF
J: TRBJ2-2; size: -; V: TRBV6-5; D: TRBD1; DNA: TGTGCCAGCAGCCGCCGGGACAGGGCGGCCGGGGAGCTGTTTTTT; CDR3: CASSRRDRAAGELFF
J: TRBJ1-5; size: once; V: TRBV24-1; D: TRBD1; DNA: TGTGCCACCAGTGAGGCGACAGGGGCCGTCGATCAGCCCCAGCATTTT; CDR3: CATSEATGAVDQPQHF
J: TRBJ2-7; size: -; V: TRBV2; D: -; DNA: TGTGCCAGCAGTGAAAGGAACGAGCAGTACTTC; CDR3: CASSERNEQYF
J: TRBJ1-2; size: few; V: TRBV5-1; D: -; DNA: TGCGCCAGCAGCTGGGGGGTGGGCTATGGCTACACCTTC; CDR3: CASSWGVGYGYTF
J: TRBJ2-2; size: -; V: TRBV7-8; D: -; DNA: TGTGCCAGCAGCCCTACCGGCGGGGAGCTGTTTTTT; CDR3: CASSPTGGELFF
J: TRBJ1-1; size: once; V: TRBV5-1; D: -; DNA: TGCGCCAGCAGCTTACAGGGTTTCGCTGAAGCTTTCTTT; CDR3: CASSLQGFAEAFF
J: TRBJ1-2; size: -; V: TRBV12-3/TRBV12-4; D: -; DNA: TGTGCCAGCAGTTCCGCACGAGGCTACACCTTC; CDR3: CASSSARGYTF
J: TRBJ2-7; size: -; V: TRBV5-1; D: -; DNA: TGCGCCAGCAGCCCTGGCTGGGGAAGCTCCTACGAGCAGTACTTC; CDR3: CASSPGWGSSYEQYF
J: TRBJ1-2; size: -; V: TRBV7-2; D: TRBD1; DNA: TGTGCCAGCAGCTTATCCAGGGGGGGTGGCTACACCTTC; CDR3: CASSLSRGGGYTF
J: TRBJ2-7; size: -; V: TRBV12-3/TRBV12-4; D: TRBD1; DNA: TGTGCCAGCAGTGGCAGGGGGTTCTACGAGCAGTACTTC; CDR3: CASSGRGFYEQYF
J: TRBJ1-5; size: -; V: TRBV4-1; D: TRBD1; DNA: TGCGCCAGCAGCCAATTGGACAGGGATCAGCCCCAGCATTTT; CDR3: CASSQLDRDQPQHF
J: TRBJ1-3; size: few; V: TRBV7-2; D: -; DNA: TGTGCCAGCAGCCCCGGGGGTGTGGGGGGAAACACCATATATTTT; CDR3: CASSPGGVGGNTIYF